What follows describes a single TCR beta chain. No antigen is known for it. V dropped 5 bases and J dropped 0 bases, with 22 bases sitting between them. Germline CDR1 is SGHVS and CDR2 is FNYEAQ. The CDR3 contains 18 residues. The source of the sample is a study of cytomegalovirus exposure and HLA in healthy donors. Vbeta (60) and Jbeta (13) primers were used in the PCR. The repertoire was sequenced with immunoSEQ multiplex PCR; TCRdb's copy has only in-frame clones and lacks some. The sample contains roughly 120,000 clones, 82% of which appear only once. Donors likely had unrecorded immune exposures despite being nominally healthy when sampled. The study, taken as a whole, reports: Specific recognition of CMV antigens was confirmed in vitro for a few chains (all CMV-associated). HLA allele associations emerged for fewer than 20,000 TCR beta sequences in a later analysis, at 0.05 false discovery rate.

The source material was PBMCs. The chain combines TRBV7-6 with TRBJ1-2; no clear D. This TCR was recovered from a young woman in good health and CMV-seronegative. CDR3 coding DNA: TGTGCCAGCAGCAAACGGCCACCCACTACCGGCTCTAACTATGGCTACACCTTC. Protein product: CASSKRPPTTGSNYGYTF.